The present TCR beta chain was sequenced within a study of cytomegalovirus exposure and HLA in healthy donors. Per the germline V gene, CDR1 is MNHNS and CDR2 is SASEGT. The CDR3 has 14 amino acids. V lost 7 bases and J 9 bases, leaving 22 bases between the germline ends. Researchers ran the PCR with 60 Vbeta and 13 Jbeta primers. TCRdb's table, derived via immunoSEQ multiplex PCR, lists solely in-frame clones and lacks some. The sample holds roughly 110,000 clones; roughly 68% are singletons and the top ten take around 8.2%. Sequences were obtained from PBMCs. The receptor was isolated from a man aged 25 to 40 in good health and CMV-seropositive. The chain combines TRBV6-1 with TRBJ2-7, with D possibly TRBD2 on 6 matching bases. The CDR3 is CASTKGDLAVVQYF. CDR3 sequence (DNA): TGTGCCAGCACCAAAGGGGACTTAGCCGTGGTGCAGTACTTC.